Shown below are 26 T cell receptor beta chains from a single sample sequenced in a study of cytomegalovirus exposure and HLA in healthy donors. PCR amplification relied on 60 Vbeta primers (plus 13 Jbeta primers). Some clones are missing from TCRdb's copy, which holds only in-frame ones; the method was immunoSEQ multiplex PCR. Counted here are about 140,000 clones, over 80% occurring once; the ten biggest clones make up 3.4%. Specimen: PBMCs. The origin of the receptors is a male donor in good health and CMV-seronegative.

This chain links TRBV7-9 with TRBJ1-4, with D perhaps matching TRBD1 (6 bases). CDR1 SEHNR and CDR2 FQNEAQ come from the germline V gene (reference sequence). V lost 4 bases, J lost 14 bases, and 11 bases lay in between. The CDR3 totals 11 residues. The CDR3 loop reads CASSSRRGLFF. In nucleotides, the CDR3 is TGTGCCAGCAGCTCTAGAAGGGGGCTGTTTTTT.

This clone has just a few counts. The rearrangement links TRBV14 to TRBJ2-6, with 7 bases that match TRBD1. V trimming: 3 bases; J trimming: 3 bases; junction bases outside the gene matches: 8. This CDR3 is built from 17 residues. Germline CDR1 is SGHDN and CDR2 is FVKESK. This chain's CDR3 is CASSQGTVLRGANVLTF. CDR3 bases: TGTGCCAGCAGCCAGGGGACAGTGCTTCGTGGGGCCAACGTCCTGACTTTC.

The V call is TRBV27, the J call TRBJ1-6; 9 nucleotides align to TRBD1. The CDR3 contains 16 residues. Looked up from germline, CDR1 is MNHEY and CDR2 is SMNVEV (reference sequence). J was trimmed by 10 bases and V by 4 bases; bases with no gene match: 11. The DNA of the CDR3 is TGTGCCAGCAGTTCCGGACAGGGGCCCTACGGGTCACCCCTCCACTTT. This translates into CASSSGQGPYGSPLHF.

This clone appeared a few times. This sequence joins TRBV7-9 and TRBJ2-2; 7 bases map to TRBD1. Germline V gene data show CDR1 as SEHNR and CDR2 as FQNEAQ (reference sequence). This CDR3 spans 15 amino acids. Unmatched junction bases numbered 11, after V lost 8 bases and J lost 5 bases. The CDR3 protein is CASAEQGPWTGELFF. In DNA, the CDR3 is TGTGCCAGCGCAGAACAGGGGCCGTGGACCGGGGAGCTGTTTTTT.

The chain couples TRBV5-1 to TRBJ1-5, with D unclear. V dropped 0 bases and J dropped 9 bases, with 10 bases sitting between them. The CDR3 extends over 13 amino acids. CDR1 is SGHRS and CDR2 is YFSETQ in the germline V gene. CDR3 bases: TGCGCCAGCAGCTTGGCAGGCTTATCGCCCCAGCATTTT. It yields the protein CASSLAGLSPQHF.

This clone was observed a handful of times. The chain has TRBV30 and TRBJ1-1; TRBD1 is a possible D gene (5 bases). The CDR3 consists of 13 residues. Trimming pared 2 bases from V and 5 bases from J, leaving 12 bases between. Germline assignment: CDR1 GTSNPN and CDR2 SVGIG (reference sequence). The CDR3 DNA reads TGTGCCTGGAGTCTGGGGGGTTTTACTGAAGCTTTCTTT. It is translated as CAWSLGGFTEAFF.

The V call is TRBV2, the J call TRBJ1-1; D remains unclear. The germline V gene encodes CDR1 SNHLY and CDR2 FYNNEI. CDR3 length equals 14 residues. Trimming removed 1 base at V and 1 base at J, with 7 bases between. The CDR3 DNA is TGTGCCAGCAGTGAAGTATTGTGGAACACTGAAGCTTTCTTT. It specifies CASSEVLWNTEAFF.

CDR3 protein: CASRESGSYEQYF. DNA of the CDR3: TGTGCCAGCCGGGAGAGCGGATCCTACGAGCAGTACTTC. The chain is built from TRBV27 and TRBJ2-7, with D tentatively TRBD2 (6 bases). The CDR3 has 13 residues. Germline CDR1 is MNHEY and CDR2 is SMNVEV (reference sequence). The V end was cut by 8 bases, the J end by 1 base, with 12 bases between.

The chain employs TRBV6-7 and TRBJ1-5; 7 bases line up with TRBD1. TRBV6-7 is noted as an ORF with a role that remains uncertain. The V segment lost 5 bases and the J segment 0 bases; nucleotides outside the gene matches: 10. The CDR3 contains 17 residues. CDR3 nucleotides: TGTGCCAGCAGTCCACAGGGGCGCCTGGGTAGCAATCAGCCCCAGCATTTT. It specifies CASSPQGRLGSNQPQHF.

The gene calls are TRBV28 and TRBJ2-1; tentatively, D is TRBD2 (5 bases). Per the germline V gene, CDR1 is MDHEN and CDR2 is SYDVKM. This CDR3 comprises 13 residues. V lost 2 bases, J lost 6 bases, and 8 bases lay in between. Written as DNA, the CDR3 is TGTGCCAGCAGTTTAGGCGGGTTCAATGAGCAGTTCTTC. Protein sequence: CASSLGGFNEQFF.

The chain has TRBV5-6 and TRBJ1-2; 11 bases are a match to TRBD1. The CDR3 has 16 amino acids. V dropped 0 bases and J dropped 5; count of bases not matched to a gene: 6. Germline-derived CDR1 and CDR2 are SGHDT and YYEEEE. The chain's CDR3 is CASSLEWGQGEYGYTF. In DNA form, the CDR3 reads TGTGCCAGCAGCTTGGAATGGGGACAGGGGGAATATGGCTACACCTTC.

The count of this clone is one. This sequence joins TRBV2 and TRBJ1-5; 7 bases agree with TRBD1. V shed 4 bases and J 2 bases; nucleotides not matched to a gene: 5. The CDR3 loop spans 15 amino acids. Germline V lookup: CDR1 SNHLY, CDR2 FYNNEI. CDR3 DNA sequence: TGTGCCAGCAGTGTGACAGGGCTTGGCAATCAGCCCCAGCATTTT. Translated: CASSVTGLGNQPQHF.

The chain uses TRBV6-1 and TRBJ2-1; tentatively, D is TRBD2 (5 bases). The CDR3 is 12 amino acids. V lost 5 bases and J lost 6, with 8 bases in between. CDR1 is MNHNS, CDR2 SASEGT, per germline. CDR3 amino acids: CASSISGNEQFF. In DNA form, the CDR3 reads TGTGCCAGCAGTATCAGCGGCAATGAGCAGTTCTTC.

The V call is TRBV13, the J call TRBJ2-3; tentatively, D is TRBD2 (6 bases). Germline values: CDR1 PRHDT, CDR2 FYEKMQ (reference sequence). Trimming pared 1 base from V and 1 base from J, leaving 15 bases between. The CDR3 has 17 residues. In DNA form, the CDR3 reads TGTGCCAGCAGCTTAGAGGGTTGGAGGGAGCGCACAGATACGCAGTATTTT. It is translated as CASSLEGWRERTDTQYF. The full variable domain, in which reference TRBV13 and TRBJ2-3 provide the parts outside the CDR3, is AAGVIQSPRHLIKEKRETATLKCYPIPRHDTVYWYQQGPGQDPQFLISFYEKMQSDKGSIPDRFSAQQFSDYHSELNMSSLELGDSALYFCASSLEGWRERTDTQYFGPGTRLTVL.

This CDR3 is CASSPGFDGYTF. CDR3 nucleotide sequence: TGTGCCAGCAGCCCAGGGTTCGATGGCTACACCTTC. The chain links TRBV7-2 to TRBJ1-2; the D gene is possibly TRBD1 (5 bases). The CDR3 totals 12 residues. The germline V gene encodes CDR1 SGHTA and CDR2 FQGNSA. Trimming took 5 bases from V and 6 from J, leaving 10 bases between them.

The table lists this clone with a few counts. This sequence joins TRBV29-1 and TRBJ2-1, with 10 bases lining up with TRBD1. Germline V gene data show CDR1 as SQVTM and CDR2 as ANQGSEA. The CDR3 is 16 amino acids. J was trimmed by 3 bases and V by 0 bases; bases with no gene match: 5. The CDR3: CSVEDETGGNYNEQFF. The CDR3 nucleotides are TGCAGCGTTGAAGATGAGACAGGGGGCAACTACAATGAGCAGTTCTTC.

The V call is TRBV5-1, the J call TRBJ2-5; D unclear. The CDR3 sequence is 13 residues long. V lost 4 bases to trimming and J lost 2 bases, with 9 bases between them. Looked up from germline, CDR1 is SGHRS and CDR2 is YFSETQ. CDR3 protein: CASSLVPQETQYF. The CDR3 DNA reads TGCGCCAGCAGCCTGGTTCCTCAAGAGACCCAGTACTTC.

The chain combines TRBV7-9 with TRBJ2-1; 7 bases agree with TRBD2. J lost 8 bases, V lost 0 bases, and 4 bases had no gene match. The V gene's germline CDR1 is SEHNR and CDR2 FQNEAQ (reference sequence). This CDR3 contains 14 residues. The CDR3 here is CASSLAQGRDEQFF. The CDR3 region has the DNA TGTGCCAGCAGCTTAGCCCAAGGGAGGGATGAGCAGTTCTTC.

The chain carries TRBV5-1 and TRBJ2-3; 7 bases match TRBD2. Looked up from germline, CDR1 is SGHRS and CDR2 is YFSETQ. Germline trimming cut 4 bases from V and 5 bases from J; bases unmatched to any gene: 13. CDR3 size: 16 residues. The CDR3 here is CASSTREAVGGDTQYF. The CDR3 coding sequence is TGCGCCAGCAGCACCCGGGAGGCAGTGGGTGGAGATACGCAGTATTTT.

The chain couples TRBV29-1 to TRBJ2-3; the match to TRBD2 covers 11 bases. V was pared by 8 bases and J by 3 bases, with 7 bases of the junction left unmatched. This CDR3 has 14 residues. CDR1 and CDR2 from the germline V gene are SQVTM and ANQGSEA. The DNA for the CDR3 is TGCAGCACCCCGGGACTAGCGGCTACAGATACGCAGTATTTT. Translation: CSTPGLAATDTQYF.

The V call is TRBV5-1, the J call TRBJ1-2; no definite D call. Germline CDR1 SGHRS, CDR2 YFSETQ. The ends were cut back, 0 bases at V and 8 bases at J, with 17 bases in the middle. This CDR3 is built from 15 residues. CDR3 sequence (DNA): TGCGCCAGCAGCTTGGATCTAGGGAGGTTGGGCGGCTACACCTTC. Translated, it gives CASSLDLGRLGGYTF.

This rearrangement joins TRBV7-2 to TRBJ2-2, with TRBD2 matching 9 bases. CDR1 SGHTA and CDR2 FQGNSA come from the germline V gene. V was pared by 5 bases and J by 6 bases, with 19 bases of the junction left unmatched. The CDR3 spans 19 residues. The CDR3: CASSKQAGTSYQGSGELFF. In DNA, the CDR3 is TGTGCCAGCAGCAAACAAGCCGGGACTAGCTATCAGGGATCCGGGGAGCTGTTTTTT.

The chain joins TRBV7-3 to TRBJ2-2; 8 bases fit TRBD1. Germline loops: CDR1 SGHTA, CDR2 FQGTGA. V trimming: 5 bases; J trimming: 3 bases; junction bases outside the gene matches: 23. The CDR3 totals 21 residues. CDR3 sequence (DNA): TGTGCCAGCAGCCCGATGCCCTCGACAGGGGATAGTATCGGGGACACCGGGGAGCTGTTTTTT. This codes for CASSPMPSTGDSIGDTGELFF.

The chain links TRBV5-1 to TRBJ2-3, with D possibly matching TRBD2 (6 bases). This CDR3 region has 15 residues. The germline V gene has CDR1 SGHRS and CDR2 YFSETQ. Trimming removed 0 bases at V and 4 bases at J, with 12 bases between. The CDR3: CASSLAGWGADTQYF. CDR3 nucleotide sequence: TGCGCCAGCAGCTTGGCCGGGTGGGGGGCAGATACGCAGTATTTT.

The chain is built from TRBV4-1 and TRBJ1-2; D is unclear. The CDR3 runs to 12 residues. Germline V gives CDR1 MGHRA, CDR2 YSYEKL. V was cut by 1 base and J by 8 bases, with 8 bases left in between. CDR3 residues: CASSQGWQGYTF. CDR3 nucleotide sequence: TGCGCCAGCAGCCAAGGATGGCAAGGCTACACCTTC.

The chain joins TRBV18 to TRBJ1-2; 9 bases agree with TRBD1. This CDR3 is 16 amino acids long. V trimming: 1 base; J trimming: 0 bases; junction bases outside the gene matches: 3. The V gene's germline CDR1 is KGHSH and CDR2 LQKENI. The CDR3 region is CASSPRTGEANYGYTF. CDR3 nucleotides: TGTGCCAGCTCACCACGGACAGGGGAAGCTAACTATGGCTACACCTTC. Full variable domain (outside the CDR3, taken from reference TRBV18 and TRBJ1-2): NAGVMQNPRHLVRRRGQEARLRCSPMKGHSHVYWYRQLPEEGLKFMVYLQKENIIDESGMPKERFSAEFPKEGPSILRIQQVVRGDSAAYFCASSPRTGEANYGYTFGSGTRLTVV.